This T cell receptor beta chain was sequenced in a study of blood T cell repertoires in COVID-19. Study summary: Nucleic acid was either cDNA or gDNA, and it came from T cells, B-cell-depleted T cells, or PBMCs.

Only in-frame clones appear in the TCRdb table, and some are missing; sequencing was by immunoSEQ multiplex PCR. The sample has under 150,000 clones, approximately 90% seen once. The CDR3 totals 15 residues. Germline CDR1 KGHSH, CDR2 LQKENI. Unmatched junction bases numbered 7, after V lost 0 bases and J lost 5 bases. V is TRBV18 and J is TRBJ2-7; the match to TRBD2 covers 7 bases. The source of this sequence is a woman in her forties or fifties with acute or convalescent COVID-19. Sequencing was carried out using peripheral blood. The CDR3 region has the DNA TGTGCCAGCTCACCACCATGGAGAGCGGGAAACGAGCAGTACTTC. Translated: CASSPPWRAGNEQYF.